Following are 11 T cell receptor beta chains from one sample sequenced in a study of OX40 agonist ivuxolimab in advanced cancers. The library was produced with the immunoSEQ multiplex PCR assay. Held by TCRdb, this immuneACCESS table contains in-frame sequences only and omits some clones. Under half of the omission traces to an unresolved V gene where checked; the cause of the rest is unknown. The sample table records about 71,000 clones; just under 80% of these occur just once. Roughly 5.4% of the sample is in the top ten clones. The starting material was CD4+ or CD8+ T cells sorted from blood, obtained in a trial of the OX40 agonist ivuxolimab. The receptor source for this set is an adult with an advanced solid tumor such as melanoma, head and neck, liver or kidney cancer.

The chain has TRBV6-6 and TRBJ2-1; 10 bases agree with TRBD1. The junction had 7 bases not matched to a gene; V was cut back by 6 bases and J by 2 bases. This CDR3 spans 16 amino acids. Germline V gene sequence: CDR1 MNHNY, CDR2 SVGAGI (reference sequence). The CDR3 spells CASSPRDRGTYNEQFF. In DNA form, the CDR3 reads TGTGCCAGCAGCCCCAGGGACAGGGGCACCTACAATGAGCAGTTCTTC.

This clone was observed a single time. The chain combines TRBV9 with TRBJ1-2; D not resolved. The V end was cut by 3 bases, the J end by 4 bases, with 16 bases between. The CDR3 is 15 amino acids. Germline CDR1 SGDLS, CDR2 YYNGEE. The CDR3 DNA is TGTGCCAGCAGCGGGACCCCGGAAGGCCTCTATGGCTACACCTTC. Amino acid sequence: CASSGTPEGLYGYTF.

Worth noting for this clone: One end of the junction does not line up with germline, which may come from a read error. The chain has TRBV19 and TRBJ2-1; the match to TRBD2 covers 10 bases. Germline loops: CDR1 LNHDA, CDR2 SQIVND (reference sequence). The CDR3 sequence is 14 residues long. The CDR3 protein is CASRLAGTSVRVLF. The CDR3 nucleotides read TGTGCCAGTAGACTCGCCGGGACTAGCGTCAGGGTGCTCTTC.

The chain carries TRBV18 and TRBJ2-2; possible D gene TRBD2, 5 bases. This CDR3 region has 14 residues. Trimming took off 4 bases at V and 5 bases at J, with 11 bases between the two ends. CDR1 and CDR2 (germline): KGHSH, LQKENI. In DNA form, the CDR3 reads TGTGCCAGCTCACGGGCCTCGGGGACCGGGGAGCTGTTTTTT. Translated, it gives CASSRASGTGELFF.

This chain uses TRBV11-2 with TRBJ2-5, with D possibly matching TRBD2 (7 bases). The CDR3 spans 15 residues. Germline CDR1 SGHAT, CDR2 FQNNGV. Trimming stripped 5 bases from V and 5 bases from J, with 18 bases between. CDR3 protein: CASSQVGGRRETQYF. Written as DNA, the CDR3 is TGTGCCAGCAGCCAAGTGGGGGGGCGCCGGGAGACCCAGTACTTC. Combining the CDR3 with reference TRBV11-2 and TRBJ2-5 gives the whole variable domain EAGVAQSPRYKIIEKRQSVAFWCNPISGHATLYWYQQILGQGPKLLIQFQNNGVVDDSQLPKDRFSAERLKGVDSTLKIQPAKLEDSAVYLCASSQVGGRRETQYFGPGTRLLVL.

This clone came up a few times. The CDR3 nucleotides are TGTGCCAGCAGTCGACGAGGACAGGCGAACACTGAAGCTTTCTTT. Translating gives CASSRRGQANTEAFF. The chain links TRBV6-5 to TRBJ1-1; 7 nucleotides agree with TRBD1. The V and J ends lost 5 bases and 1 base, in that order; junction bases with no gene match: 7. Germline V gene lookup returns CDR1 MNHEY and CDR2 SVGAGI. CDR3 size: 15 residues.

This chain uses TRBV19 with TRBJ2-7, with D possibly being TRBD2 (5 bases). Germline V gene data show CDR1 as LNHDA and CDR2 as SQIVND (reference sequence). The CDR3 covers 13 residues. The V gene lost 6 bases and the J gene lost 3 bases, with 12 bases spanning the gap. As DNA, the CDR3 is TGTGCCAGTAGATGGGCGGCGGGCTACGAGCAGTACTTC. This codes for CASRWAAGYEQYF.

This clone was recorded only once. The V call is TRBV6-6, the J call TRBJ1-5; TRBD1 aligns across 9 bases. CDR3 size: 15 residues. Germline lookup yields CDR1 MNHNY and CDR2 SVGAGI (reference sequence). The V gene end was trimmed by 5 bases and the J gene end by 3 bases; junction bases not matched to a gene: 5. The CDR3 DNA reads TGTGCCAGCAGTAGTGACAGGGGGTACAATCAGCCCCAGCATTTT. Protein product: CASSSDRGYNQPQHF.

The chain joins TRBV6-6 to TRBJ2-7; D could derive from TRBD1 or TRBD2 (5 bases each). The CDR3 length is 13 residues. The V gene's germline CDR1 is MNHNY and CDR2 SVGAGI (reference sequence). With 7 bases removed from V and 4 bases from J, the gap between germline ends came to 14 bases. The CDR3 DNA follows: TGTGCCAGCACCAACGAGGGGTCTTACGAGCAGTACTTC. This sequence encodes CASTNEGSYEQYF.

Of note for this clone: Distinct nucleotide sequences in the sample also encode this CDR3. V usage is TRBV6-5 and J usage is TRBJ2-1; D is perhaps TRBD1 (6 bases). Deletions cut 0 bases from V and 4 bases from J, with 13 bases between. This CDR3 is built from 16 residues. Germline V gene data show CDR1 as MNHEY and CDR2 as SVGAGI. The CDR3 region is CASSYSGQRPYNEQFF. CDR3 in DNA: TGTGCCAGCAGTTACTCAGGACAGAGACCTTACAATGAGCAGTTCTTC.

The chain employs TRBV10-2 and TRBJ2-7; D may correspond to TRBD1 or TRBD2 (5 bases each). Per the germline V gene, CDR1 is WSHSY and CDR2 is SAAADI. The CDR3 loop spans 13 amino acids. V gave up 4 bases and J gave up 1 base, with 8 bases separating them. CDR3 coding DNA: TGCGCCAGCAGTGGTTGGGGGTCCTACGAGCAGTACTTC. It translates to CASSGWGSYEQYF.